These 28 T cell receptor beta chains share one sample of origin, sequenced in a study of PD-L1 blockade in urothelial cancer. Time point specified: pretreatment peripheral blood. Sequencing used immunoSEQ multiplex PCR; TCRdb keeps in-frame clones, though not all of them. The table records tens of thousands of clones, roughly 79% of them present only once. Sample: PBMCs, taken around atezolizumab (anti-PD-L1) treatment. The receptors originated from a man between 65 and 80 years old with urothelial cancer.

V and J are TRBV5-4 and TRBJ2-3; 11 positions match TRBD2. Germline lookup yields CDR1 SGHNT and CDR2 YYREEE (reference sequence). Germline trimming cut 4 bases from V and 0 bases from J; bases unmatched to any gene: 4. There are 16 residues in the CDR3. Here the CDR3 reads CASSTGTSGSTDTQYF. The CDR3 DNA sequence: TGTGCCAGCAGCACCGGGACTAGCGGAAGCACAGATACGCAGTATTTT.

This clone occurred a few times. The chain combines TRBV19 with TRBJ2-2; TRBD2 might be the D (6 bases). CDR1 is LNHDA, CDR2 SQIVND, per germline (reference sequence). The CDR3 consists of 16 residues. V lost 3 bases, J lost 6 bases, and 17 bases lay in between. CDR3 DNA: TGTGCCAGTAGTATGTCGGTGGGGGGTGAGCCCGGGGAGCTGTTTTTT. Translation gives CASSMSVGGEPGELFF.

The chain joins TRBV6-5 to TRBJ2-2; 7 bases agree with TRBD2. Germline V gives CDR1 MNHEY, CDR2 SVGAGI. J was trimmed by 7 bases and V by 2 bases; bases with no gene match: 1. The CDR3 contains 13 residues. CDR3: CASSYPGGGELFF. DNA for the CDR3: TGTGCCAGCAGTTACCCGGGGGGCGGGGAGCTGTTTTTT.

This clone was seen a handful of times. The chain carries TRBV2 and TRBJ1-2; maybe TRBD1 (5 bases). V lost 6 bases and J 13 bases, leaving 18 bases between the germline ends. Germline loops: CDR1 SNHLY, CDR2 FYNNEI. This CDR3 has 12 residues. DNA for the CDR3: TGTGCCAGCAGACCAGACCAGGGCTCGGGCACCTTC. Its protein is CASRPDQGSGTF.

The chain recombines TRBV5-4 with TRBJ1-2, with TRBD1 matching 7 bases. This CDR3 comprises 16 residues. With V trimmed by 0 bases and J by 5 bases, 10 bases remained unmatched. The germline CDR1 and CDR2 sequences are SGHNT and YYREEE (reference sequence). CDR3 protein: CASSLAGTVVKYGYTF. The CDR3 region has the DNA TGTGCCAGCAGCTTGGCCGGGACAGTCGTCAAGTATGGCTACACCTTC.

The CDR3 reads CASTTGGNYGYTF. DNA of the CDR3: TGTGCTAGCACCACAGGGGGAAACTATGGCTACACCTTC. The chain combines TRBV12-5 with TRBJ1-2; TRBD1 aligns across 8 bases. This CDR3 is built from 13 residues. After removal of 9 bases from V and 2 bases from J, the junction contained 5 bases not matched to a gene. The germline V gene encodes CDR1 LGHNT and CDR2 FRNRAP.

The rearrangement links TRBV19 to TRBJ1-3; TRBD1 matches at 9 bases. This CDR3 region has 16 residues. V was clipped by 4 bases and J by 4 bases; unmatched bases: 8. Looked up from germline, CDR1 is LNHDA and CDR2 is SQIVND (reference sequence). CDR3 loop: CASSTGTGLQGNTIYF. DNA for the CDR3: TGTGCCAGTAGTACCGGGACAGGGCTGCAAGGAAACACCATATATTTT. Full variable domain (missing parts from reference TRBV19 and TRBJ1-3): DGGITQSPKYLFRKEGQNVTLSCEQNLNHDAMYWYRQDPGQGLRLIYYSQIVNDFQKGDIAEGYSVSREKKESFPLTVTSAQKNPTAFYLCASSTGTGLQGNTIYFGEGSWLTVV.

This chain links TRBV30 with TRBJ1-3, with no clear D. The CDR3 is 15 amino acids. Germline V gene lookup returns CDR1 GTSNPN and CDR2 SVGIG (reference sequence). Trimming took 2 bases from V and 2 from J, leaving 13 bases between them. The CDR3 nucleotides read TGTGCCTGGAGTCGGAAGGGAGGAACTGGAAACACCATATATTTT. Protein: CAWSRKGGTGNTIYF.

The chain employs TRBV5-1 and TRBJ1-1; D unclear. The germline V gene encodes CDR1 SGHRS and CDR2 YFSETQ. CDR3 length: 15 residues. V dropped 4 bases and J dropped 1 base, with 14 bases sitting between them. CDR3 amino acids: CASSPYAEGNTEAFF. CDR3 bases: TGCGCCAGCAGCCCCTACGCGGAGGGGAACACTGAAGCTTTCTTT.

The chain uses TRBV6-1 and TRBJ2-3; tentative D call: TRBD2 (6 bases). In germline, CDR1 is MNHNS, CDR2 SASEGT. Trimming cost V 8 bases and J 8 bases, with 17 bases left between them. The length of the CDR3 is 13 residues. CDR3 in amino acids: CASLADLGGTQYF. The CDR3 bases are TGTGCCAGCTTGGCTGATCTCGGGGGTACGCAGTATTTT.

J is TRBJ1-1 and V is TRBV5-6; maybe TRBD1 (6 bases). Germline V gives CDR1 SGHDT, CDR2 YYEEEE. The CDR3 loop spans 14 amino acids. Trimming took 1 base from V and 1 from J, leaving 8 bases between them. Here the CDR3 reads CASSLTGPNTEAFF. For the CDR3, the DNA is TGTGCCAGCAGCTTGACAGGGCCGAACACTGAAGCTTTCTTT.

The V gene is TRBV7-7, the J gene TRBJ2-2, with 10 nucleotides matching TRBD2. The CDR3 runs 16 residues. In germline, CDR1 is SSHAT, CDR2 FNYEAQ (reference sequence). Trimming took 1 base from V and 5 from J; bases not matched to a gene: 4. The CDR3: CASSLGSSGGTGELFF. CDR3 sequence (DNA): TGTGCCAGCAGCTTAGGGTCTAGCGGGGGAACCGGGGAGCTGTTTTTT.

V usage is TRBV6-5 and J usage is TRBJ1-5; tentative D call: TRBD1 (6 bases). This CDR3 comprises 13 residues. The germline V gene has CDR1 MNHEY and CDR2 SVGAGI. V lost 6 bases to trimming and J lost 4 bases, with 10 bases between them. Here the CDR3 DNA reads TGTGCCAGCAGAGAACAGGGAAATCAGCCCCAGCATTTT. Translating gives CASREQGNQPQHF.

This sequence joins TRBV27 and TRBJ2-1; TRBD2 matches 8 bases. Germline CDR1 is MNHEY and CDR2 is SMNVEV (reference sequence). Trimming removed 5 bases from V and 6 bases from J; junction bases left unmatched: 12. The CDR3 runs to 16 residues. CDR3 sequence reads: CASSRRETSEFNEQFF. The CDR3 DNA reads TGTGCCAGCAGTCGAAGGGAGACTAGCGAATTCAATGAGCAGTTCTTC.

The rearrangement links TRBV19 to TRBJ2-1; 11 bases fit TRBD2. V shed 11 bases and J 6 bases; nucleotides not matched to a gene: 9. CDR3 length: 14 residues. CDR1 and CDR2 from the germline V gene are LNHDA and SQIVND (reference sequence). The DNA for the CDR3 is TGTGCCTCTCAGCGCACTAGCGGGGGCAATGAGCAGTTCTTC. It encodes CASQRTSGGNEQFF.

The J gene is TRBJ2-7, the V gene TRBV7-2; 9 nucleotides agree with TRBD2. Looked up from germline, CDR1 is SGHTA and CDR2 is FQGNSA. The J segment lost 2 bases and the V segment lost 6 bases, leaving 5 bases of the junction unmatched. The CDR3 contains 14 residues. Here the CDR3 DNA reads TGTGCCAGCAGGCGTGAGCGGGGGGCCTACGAGCAGTACTTC. Protein sequence: CASRRERGAYEQYF.

This rearrangement joins TRBV7-8 to TRBJ1-1, with 8 bases fitting TRBD1. The J segment lost 4 bases and the V segment lost 5 bases, leaving 9 bases of the junction unmatched. Germline V gene sequence: CDR1 SGHVS, CDR2 FQNEAQ. The CDR3 has 15 residues. The CDR3 sequence: CASSPRGQGGTEAFF. The CDR3 DNA follows: TGTGCCAGCAGCCCCCGAGGACAGGGCGGCACTGAAGCTTTCTTT.

V usage is TRBV28 and J usage is TRBJ2-2, with D perhaps TRBD2 (6 bases). CDR3 length equals 16 residues. The germline CDR1 and CDR2 sequences are MDHEN and SYDVKM. V was cut by 5 bases and J by 1 base, with 14 bases left in between. Here the CDR3 reads CASSPGASENTGELFF. CDR3 coding DNA: TGTGCCAGCAGTCCCGGGGCTAGCGAGAACACCGGGGAGCTGTTTTTT.

This clone showed up just once. This rearrangement joins TRBV19 to TRBJ2-7; 7 positions agree with TRBD1. V shed 2 bases, J shed 2 bases, and the junction held 3 bases outside the gene matches. The CDR3 is made up of 14 amino acids. Germline V gene sequence: CDR1 LNHDA, CDR2 SQIVND (reference sequence). CDR3 DNA: TGTGCCAGTAGTATATGGGGGACAGCCTACGAGCAGTACTTC. Translated: CASSIWGTAYEQYF.

The rearrangement joins TRBV7-3 to TRBJ2-2; TRBD1 aligns across 10 bases. The ends lost 0 bases at V and 7 bases at J; junction bases unmatched: 8. The CDR3 is 17 residues long. Germline lookup yields CDR1 SGHTA and CDR2 FQGTGA. The CDR3 DNA reads as TGTGCCAGCAGCTTAACCCGGGACAGGGGTTTGGGCGGGGAGCTGTTTTTT. It is translated as CASSLTRDRGLGGELFF. Complete variable domain (other parts from reference TRBV7-3 and TRBJ2-2): GAGVSQTPSNKVTEKGKYVELRCDPISGHTALYWYRQSLGQGPEFLIYFQGTGAADDSGLPNDRFFAVRPEGSVSTLKIQRTERGDSAVYLCASSLTRDRGLGGELFFGEGSRLTVL.

V is TRBV7-2 and J is TRBJ2-3; TRBD1 matches at 10 bases. V was clipped by 4 bases and J by 9 bases; unmatched bases: 1. Germline assignment: CDR1 SGHTA and CDR2 FQGNSA. The CDR3 is 12 residues long. CDR3 in DNA: TGTGCCAGCAGCTCGACAGGGGGCACGCAGTATTTT. Translated: CASSSTGGTQYF.

The chain combines TRBV27 with TRBJ2-5; possibly TRBD2 for D (7 bases). Germline CDR1 is MNHEY and CDR2 is SMNVEV (reference sequence). The CDR3 runs 13 residues. Between the trimmed V and J ends, which lost 9 bases and 2 bases, there was a span of 13 bases. The CDR3 here is CASRGGKQETQYF. Here the CDR3 DNA reads TGTGCCAGTAGGGGGGGTAAGCAAGAGACCCAGTACTTC.

This chain uses TRBV10-3 with TRBJ1-1; D is uncertain. CDR3 length: 14 residues. Germline-derived CDR1 and CDR2 are ENHRY and SYGVKD. V was pared by 6 bases and J by 1 base, with 12 bases between. The CDR3 region has the DNA TGTGCCATCAGCGCAGCCGGGAGGAACACTGAAGCTTTCTTT. It yields the protein CAISAAGRNTEAFF.

The V call is TRBV5-4, the J call TRBJ2-3; 9 bases align to TRBD2. Germline CDR1 is SGHNT and CDR2 is YYREEE (reference sequence). The CDR3 sequence is 15 residues long. The trim removed 4 bases at V and 2 bases at J, leaving 5 bases unmatched. The CDR3 loop reads CASSGRGGATDTQYF. CDR3 nucleotides: TGTGCCAGCAGCGGACGCGGGGGGGCCACAGATACGCAGTATTTT.

The chain joins TRBV4-3 to TRBJ1-1, with D unclear. The CDR3 has 14 residues. The V end lost 0 bases, the J end lost 3 bases, and 8 bases lay between the germline ends. Looked up from germline, CDR1 is LGHNA and CDR2 is YSLEER. CDR3 bases: TGCGCCAGCAGCCAAGATATCCGGGACACTGAAGCTTTCTTT. Amino acids: CASSQDIRDTEAFF.

The chain joins TRBV6-6 to TRBJ2-6; D is uncertain. The CDR3 runs to 15 residues. Per the germline V gene, CDR1 is MNHNY and CDR2 is SVGAGI (reference sequence). V lost 4 bases and J 2 bases, leaving 9 bases between the germline ends. The CDR3 region is CASSLEVPGANVLTF. Written as DNA, the CDR3 is TGTGCCAGCAGTTTAGAAGTCCCTGGGGCCAACGTCCTGACTTTC.

The rearrangement links TRBV5-3 to TRBJ1-4; D is possibly TRBD1 (5 bases). TRBV5-3 is assigned to the ORF class and has an uncertain function. Trimming stripped 1 base from V and 7 bases from J, with 5 bases between. This CDR3 spans 12 amino acids. For the CDR3, the DNA is TGTGCCAGAAGCTTGAGGGGTGAAAAACTGTTTTTT. Translated: CARSLRGEKLFF.

The V and J genes are TRBV5-1 and TRBJ1-1; 8 bases align to TRBD1. CDR3 length: 15 residues. J lost 0 bases, V lost 4 bases, and 5 bases had no gene match. Germline CDR1 reads SGHRS; CDR2 reads YFSETQ. The CDR3 region is CASSDSTGVNTEAFF. DNA for the CDR3: TGCGCCAGCAGCGACTCGACAGGGGTGAACACTGAAGCTTTCTTT. The full variable domain, rest sourced from reference TRBV5-1 and TRBJ1-1, is KAGVTQTPRYLIKTRGQQVTLSCSPISGHRSVSWYQQTPGQGLQFLFEYFSETQRNKGNFPGRFSGRQFSNSRSEMNVSTLELGDSALYLCASSDSTGVNTEAFFGQGTRLTVV.